A selection of T cell receptor beta chains follows, all from one sample in a study of blood T cell repertoires in COVID-19. Sequenced by immunoSEQ multiplex PCR; TCRdb stores in-frame clones only, minus some. The sample shows roughly 200,000 clones, around 90% of them seen only once. Sequenced input: peripheral blood. The source is a man in his forties with acute or convalescent COVID-19. The CDR3 runs from the conserved cysteine through the conserved F or W. The order of the fields is V gene, D gene, J gene, clone size, CDR3 protein, CDR3 DNA. The D gene is left open where the match is weak. Size values are once, few and many counts, or a class for expanded clones, and some rows have none.

>TRBV5-1|NA|TRBJ1-4|NA
CASSSDGQRNEKLFF
TGCGCCAGCAGCTCGGACGGACAGCGTAATGAAAAACTGTTTTTT
>TRBV9|NA|TRBJ1-1|NA
CASSVGDQQGPEAFF
TGTGCCAGCAGCGTAGGGGATCAGCAGGGCCCTGAAGCTTTCTTT
>TRBV7-9|NA|TRBJ1-3|few
CASSSAGRNTIYF
TGTGCCAGCAGCTCGGCGGGGAGAAACACCATATATTTT
>TRBV30|NA|TRBJ1-2|NA
CAWARRNYGYTF
TGTGCCTGGGCGAGGCGGAACTATGGCTACACCTTC
>TRBV6-5|TRBD1|TRBJ1-6|once
CASSLLRQGNSPLHF
TGTGCCAGCAGCCTCCTTCGACAGGGAAATTCACCCCTCCACTTT
>TRBV2|TRBD1|TRBJ1-5|NA
CASRGGVGQPQHF
TGTGCTTCTCGAGGGGGCGTTGGTCAGCCCCAGCATTTT
>TRBV9|TRBD2|TRBJ2-1|NA
CASSGLSGARAEQFF
TGTGCCAGCAGCGGCCTTAGCGGGGCTAGGGCTGAGCAGTTCTTC
>TRBV19|NA|TRBJ1-5|NA
CASSEQGAEQPQHF
TGTGCCAGTAGTGAACAGGGTGCCGAACAGCCCCAGCATTTT
>TRBV6-2/TRBV6-3|NA|TRBJ1-1|NA
CASSYTGMNTEAFF
TGTGCCAGCAGTTATACAGGGATGAACACTGAAGCTTTCTTT
>TRBV25-1|TRBD1|TRBJ1-1|NA
CASSPIPPDRAVAFF
TGTGCCAGCAGTCCAATACCTCCAGACAGGGCGGTGGCTTTCTTT
>TRBV20-1|NA|TRBJ2-1|NA
CSARDKYEQFF
TGCAGTGCTAGGGACAAATATGAGCAGTTCTTC
>TRBV9|TRBD2|TRBJ2-1|NA
CASSARGGRGVGSYNEQFF
TGTGCCAGCAGCGCCCGGGGGGGCCGTGGTGTGGGCTCCTACAATGAGCAGTTCTTC
>TRBV24-1|NA|TRBJ2-2|NA
CATSAPNFRVAGELFF
TGTGCCACCAGTGCCCCTAATTTTCGGGTCGCCGGGGAGCTGTTTTTT
>TRBV10-3|TRBD1|TRBJ1-2|NA
CAISDSSQGALSYGYTF
TGTGCCATCAGTGATTCTTCACAGGGGGCTTTATCCTATGGCTACACCTTC
>TRBV6-5|NA|TRBJ1-1|NA
CASTMSRGTEAFF
TGTGCCAGCACAATGAGTAGGGGCACTGAAGCTTTCTTT
>TRBV7-9|TRBD1|TRBJ1-3|NA
CASSIGQESSGNTIYF
TGTGCCAGCAGCATAGGACAGGAAAGCTCTGGAAACACCATATATTTT
>TRBV30|NA|TRBJ2-5|NA
CACARGLSQETQYF
TGTGCCTGTGCGCGGGGGCTTTCCCAAGAGACCCAGTACTTC
>TRBV9|TRBD1|TRBJ2-7|once
CASSVSSGTGLHEQYF
TGTGCCAGCAGCGTATCGAGCGGGACAGGGTTACACGAGCAGTACTTC
>TRBV5-6|TRBD1|TRBJ1-1|NA
CASSFGTGRTEAFF
TGTGCCAGCAGCTTTGGGACAGGGAGGACTGAAGCTTTCTTT
>TRBV6-5|NA|TRBJ1-1|NA
CASSYSTRGPEAFF
TGTGCCAGCAGTTACTCGACCAGGGGCCCTGAAGCTTTCTTT
>TRBV12-3/TRBV12-4|NA|TRBJ1-1|NA
CASRGPGYTEAFF
TGTGCCAGCAGAGGACCGGGGTACACTGAAGCTTTCTTT
>TRBV11-2|NA|TRBJ1-1|NA
CASSATGPNTEAFF
TGTGCCAGCAGCGCGACAGGACCGAACACTGAAGCTTTCTTT
>TRBV2|NA|TRBJ2-5|NA
CASRGGSETQYF
TGTGCCAGCAGGGGCGGGTCAGAGACCCAGTACTTC
>TRBV5-6|NA|TRBJ1-2|few
CASSLTGNGYTF
TGTGCCAGCAGCTTGACAGGGAATGGCTACACCTTC
>TRBV18|NA|TRBJ1-5|once
CASSPEGGNQPQHF
TGTGCCAGCTCACCAGAGGGCGGCAATCAGCCCCAGCATTTT
>TRBV11-2|NA|TRBJ2-1|NA
CASSLVKNEQFF
TGTGCCAGCAGCTTAGTTAAAAATGAGCAGTTCTTC
>TRBV7-2|TRBD2|TRBJ2-1|NA
CASSLASGPYNEQFF
TGTGCCAGCAGCTTAGCTAGCGGGCCCTACAATGAGCAGTTCTTC
>TRBV6-5|TRBD2|TRBJ2-3|NA
CASSLSGGRTDTQYF
TGTGCCAGCAGCCTTAGCGGGGGGCGCACAGATACGCAGTATTTT
>TRBV11-2|NA|TRBJ2-3|NA
CASSLEGAGADTQYF
TGTGCCAGCAGCTTAGAGGGGGCGGGGGCAGATACGCAGTATTTT
>TRBV6-4|TRBD2|TRBJ2-3|NA
CASSLAGGRGDTQYF
TGTGCCAGCAGCTTAGCGGGGGGGCGCGGAGATACGCAGTATTTT
>TRBV5-4|NA|TRBJ1-6|NA
CASSLDRNNSPLHF
TGTGCCAGCAGTTTGGACAGAAATAATTCACCCCTCCACTTT
>TRBV6-5|TRBD1|TRBJ1-1|NA
CASSFQGAGVLTEAFF
TGTGCCAGCAGTTTCCAGGGGGCTGGGGTGTTGACTGAAGCTTTCTTT
>TRBV10-3|TRBD1|TRBJ2-1|NA
CAIGGTGEAYNEQFF
TGTGCCATCGGGGGGACAGGGGAGGCCTACAATGAGCAGTTCTTC
>TRBV5-5|NA|TRBJ1-1|once
CASRNSSLPNTEAFF
TGTGCCAGCAGGAATTCGAGCCTCCCGAACACTGAAGCTTTCTTT
>TRBV15|TRBD1|TRBJ2-3|NA
CATSRGDRGTDTQYF
TGTGCCACCAGCAGAGGGGACAGGGGCACAGATACGCAGTATTTT
>TRBV5-1|TRBD1|TRBJ2-3|NA
CASSLGQGIDTQYF
TGCGCCAGCAGCTTGGGACAGGGTATCGATACGCAGTATTTT
>TRBV4-2|NA|TRBJ1-5|NA
CASSPDGTMGQPQHF
TGTGCCAGCAGCCCAGATGGGACAATGGGGCAGCCCCAGCATTTT
>TRBV5-4|NA|TRBJ2-7|NA
CASSLGERGEQYF
TGTGCCAGCAGCTTGGGGGAAAGGGGCGAGCAGTACTTC
>TRBV5-4|NA|TRBJ2-3|NA
CASSLPGAKTDTQYF
TGTGCCAGCAGCTTGCCAGGGGCTAAAACAGATACGCAGTATTTT
>TRBV18|NA|TRBJ1-1|NA
CASSPPVDRLDAFF
TGTGCCAGCTCACCTCCAGTCGACAGGTTGGATGCTTTCTTT
>TRBV5-1|NA|TRBJ1-1|once
CASSWESRAANTEAFF
TGCGCCAGCAGCTGGGAGTCCCGGGCCGCCAACACTGAAGCTTTCTTT